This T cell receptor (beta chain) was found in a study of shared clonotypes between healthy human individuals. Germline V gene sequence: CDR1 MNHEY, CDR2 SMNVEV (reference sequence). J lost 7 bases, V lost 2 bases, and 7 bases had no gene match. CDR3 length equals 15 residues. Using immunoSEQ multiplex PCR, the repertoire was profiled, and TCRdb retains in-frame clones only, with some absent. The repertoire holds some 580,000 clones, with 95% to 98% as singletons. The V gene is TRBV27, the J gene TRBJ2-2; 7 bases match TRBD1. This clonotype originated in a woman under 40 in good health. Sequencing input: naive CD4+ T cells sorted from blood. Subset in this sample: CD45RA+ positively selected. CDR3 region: CASSLQGVQGGELFF. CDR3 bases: TGTGCCAGCAGTTTACAGGGGGTTCAGGGCGGGGAGCTGTTTTTT.